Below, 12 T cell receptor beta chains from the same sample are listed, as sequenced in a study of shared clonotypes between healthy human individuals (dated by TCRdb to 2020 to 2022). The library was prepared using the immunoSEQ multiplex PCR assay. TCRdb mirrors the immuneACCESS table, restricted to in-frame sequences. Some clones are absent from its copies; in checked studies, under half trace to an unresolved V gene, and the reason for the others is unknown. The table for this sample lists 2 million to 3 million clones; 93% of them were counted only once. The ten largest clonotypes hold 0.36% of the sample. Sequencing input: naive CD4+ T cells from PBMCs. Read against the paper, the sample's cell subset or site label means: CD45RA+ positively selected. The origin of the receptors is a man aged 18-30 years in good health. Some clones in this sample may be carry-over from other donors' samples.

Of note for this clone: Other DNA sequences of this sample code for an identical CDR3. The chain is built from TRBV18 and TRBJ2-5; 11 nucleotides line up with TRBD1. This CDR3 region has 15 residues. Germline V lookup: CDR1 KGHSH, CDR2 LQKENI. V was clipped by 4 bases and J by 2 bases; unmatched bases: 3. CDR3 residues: CASSRGTGGQETQYF. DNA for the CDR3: TGTGCCAGCTCACGAGGGACAGGGGGGCAAGAGACCCAGTACTTC.

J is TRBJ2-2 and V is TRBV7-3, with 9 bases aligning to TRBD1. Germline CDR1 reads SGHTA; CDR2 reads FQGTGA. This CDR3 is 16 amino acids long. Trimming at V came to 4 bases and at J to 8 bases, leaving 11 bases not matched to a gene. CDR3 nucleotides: TGTGCCAGCAGCTCCCTCCGGACAGGGGTGATTGGGGAGCTGTTTTTT. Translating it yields CASSSLRTGVIGELFF.

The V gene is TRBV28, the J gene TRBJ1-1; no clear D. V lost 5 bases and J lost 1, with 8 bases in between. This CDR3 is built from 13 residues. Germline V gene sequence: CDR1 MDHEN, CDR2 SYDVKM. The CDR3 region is CASSPATNTEAFF. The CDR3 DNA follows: TGTGCCAGCAGTCCAGCAACGAACACTGAAGCTTTCTTT.

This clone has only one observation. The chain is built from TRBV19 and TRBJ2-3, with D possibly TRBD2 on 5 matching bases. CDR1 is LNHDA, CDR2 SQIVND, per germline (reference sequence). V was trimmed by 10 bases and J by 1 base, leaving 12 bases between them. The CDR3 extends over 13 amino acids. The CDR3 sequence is CATTAGGTDTQYF. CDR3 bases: TGTGCCACCACTGCGGGTGGCACAGATACGCAGTATTTT.

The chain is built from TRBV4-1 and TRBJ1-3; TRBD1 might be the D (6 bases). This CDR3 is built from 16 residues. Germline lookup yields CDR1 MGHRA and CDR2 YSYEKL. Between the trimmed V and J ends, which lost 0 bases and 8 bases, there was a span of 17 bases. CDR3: CASSQDFRTAADTIYF. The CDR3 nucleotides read TGCGCCAGCAGCCAAGATTTTCGGACAGCGGCCGACACCATATATTTT.

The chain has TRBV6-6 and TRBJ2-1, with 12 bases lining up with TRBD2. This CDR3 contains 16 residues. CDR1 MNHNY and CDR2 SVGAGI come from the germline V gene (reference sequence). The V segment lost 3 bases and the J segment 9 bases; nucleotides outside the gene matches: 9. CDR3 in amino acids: CASSYNGLAGGFEQFF. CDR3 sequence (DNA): TGTGCCAGCAGTTATAATGGGCTAGCGGGAGGGTTTGAGCAGTTCTTC.

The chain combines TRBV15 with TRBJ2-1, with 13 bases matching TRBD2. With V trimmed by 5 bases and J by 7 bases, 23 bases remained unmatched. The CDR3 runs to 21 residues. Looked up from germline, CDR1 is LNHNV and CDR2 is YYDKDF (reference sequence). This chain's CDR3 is CATSSRPTLNPGLAGLNEQFF. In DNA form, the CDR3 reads TGTGCCACCAGCTCCCGCCCGACCCTCAACCCGGGACTAGCGGGACTAAATGAGCAGTTCTTC. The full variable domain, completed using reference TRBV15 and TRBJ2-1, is DAMVIQNPRYQVTQFGKPVTLSCSQTLNHNVMYWYQQKSSQAPKLLFHYYDKDFNNEADTPDNFQSRRPNTSFCFLDIRSPGLGDTAMYLCATSSRPTLNPGLAGLNEQFFGPGTRLTVL.

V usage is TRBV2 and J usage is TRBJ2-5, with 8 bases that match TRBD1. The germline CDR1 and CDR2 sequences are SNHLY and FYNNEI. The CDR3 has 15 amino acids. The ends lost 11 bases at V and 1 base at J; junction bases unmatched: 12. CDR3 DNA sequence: TGTGCCGGCAAAATGACAGGGGCAACCCAAGAGACCCAGTACTTC. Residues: CAGKMTGATQETQYF.

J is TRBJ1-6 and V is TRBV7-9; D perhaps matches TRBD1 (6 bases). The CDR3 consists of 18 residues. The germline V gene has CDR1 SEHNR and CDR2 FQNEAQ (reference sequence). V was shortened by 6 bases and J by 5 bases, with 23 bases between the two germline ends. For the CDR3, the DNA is TGTGCCAGCAGTCTAAGCGGCTGGGGGCTCGGGGATAATTCACCCCTCCACTTT. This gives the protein CASSLSGWGLGDNSPLHF.

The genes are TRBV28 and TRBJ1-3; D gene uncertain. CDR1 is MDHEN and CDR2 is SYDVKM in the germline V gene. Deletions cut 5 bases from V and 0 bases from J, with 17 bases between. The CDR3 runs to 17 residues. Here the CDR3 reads CASSPPALLSSGNTIYF. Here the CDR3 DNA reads TGTGCCAGCAGTCCGCCGGCCCTCTTAAGCTCTGGAAACACCATATATTTT. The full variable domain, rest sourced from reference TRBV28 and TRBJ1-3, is DVKVTQSSRYLVKRTGEKVFLECVQDMDHENMFWYRQDPGLGLRLIYFSYDVKMKEKGDIPEGYSVSREKKERFSLILESASTNQTSMYLCASSPPALLSSGNTIYFGEGSWLTVV.

The CDR3 protein is CASSFYGGERDEKLFF. The CDR3 DNA sequence: TGTGCCAGCAGTTTTTATGGAGGGGAGCGGGATGAAAAACTGTTTTTT. This rearrangement joins TRBV27 to TRBJ1-4; D might be TRBD1 (5 bases). The CDR3 consists of 16 residues. The germline CDR1 and CDR2 sequences are MNHEY and SMNVEV (reference sequence). V dropped 3 bases and J dropped 6 bases, with 17 bases sitting between them.

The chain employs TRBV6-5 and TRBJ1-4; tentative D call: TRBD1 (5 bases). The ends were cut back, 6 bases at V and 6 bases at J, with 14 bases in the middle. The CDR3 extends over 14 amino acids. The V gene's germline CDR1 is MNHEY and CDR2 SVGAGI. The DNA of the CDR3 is TGTGCCAGCAGCCCCGGGACGGCTTATGAAAAACTGTTTTTT. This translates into CASSPGTAYEKLFF.